This is a list of T cell receptor beta chains from one sample in a study of identical twins. MiXCR, applied by TCRdb to the 5' RACE reads, yields one record per CDR3 protein. Altogether roughly 570,000 distinct CDR3 sequences are present, around 9.6% being singletons, with the ten largest covering around 3.2%. The same sample was also used in a study of yellow fever vaccine responses in identical twins.

Sequenced: PBMCs. These receptors were taken from a woman aged 18-35 years in good health. The CDR3 runs from the conserved cysteine through the conserved F or W. The D gene is left open where the match is weak. A row's size may be missing; if present it is once, few, many or a size class.

v_gene: TRBV15
abundance: -
d_gene: TRBD1
j_gene: TRBJ2-2
CDR3nt: TGTGCCACCAGCAACAGGGGCGGGGAGCTGTTTTTT
CDR3aa: CATSNRGGELFF

v_gene: TRBV5-1
abundance: -
d_gene: -
j_gene: TRBJ2-3
CDR3nt: TGCGCCAGCAGACCGGAGCCTAGCACAGATACGCAGTATTTT
CDR3aa: CASRPEPSTDTQYF

v_gene: TRBV12-3/TRBV12-4
abundance: -
d_gene: TRBD1
j_gene: TRBJ1-1
CDR3nt: TGTGCCAGCAGCCCCACAGGGGGCGCGGATGAAGCTTTCTTT
CDR3aa: CASSPTGGADEAFF

v_gene: TRBV4-1
abundance: -
d_gene: TRBD1
j_gene: TRBJ2-1
CDR3nt: TGCGCCAGCAGCCGAGCCGGGACAGGGGTGGAGAATGAGCAGTTCTTC
CDR3aa: CASSRAGTGVENEQFF

v_gene: TRBV6-1
abundance: few
d_gene: -
j_gene: TRBJ2-7
CDR3nt: TGTGCCAGCAGGTCTCTAGGGGTGGGCTACGAGCAGTACTTC
CDR3aa: CASRSLGVGYEQYF

v_gene: TRBV2
abundance: few
d_gene: TRBD1
j_gene: TRBJ1-3
CDR3nt: TGTGCCAGCAGTGGGACAGGGTACTCCAACACCATATATTTT
CDR3aa: CASSGTGYSNTIYF

v_gene: TRBV7-3
abundance: few
d_gene: -
j_gene: TRBJ2-2
CDR3nt: TGTGCCAGCGGAGAACGCGGGGAGCTGTTTTTT
CDR3aa: CASGERGELFF

v_gene: TRBV2
abundance: -
d_gene: TRBD2
j_gene: TRBJ2-1
CDR3nt: TGTGCCAGCAGTGGCGGGGGGCAGGATGAGGATGAGCAGTTCTTC
CDR3aa: CASSGGGQDEDEQFF

v_gene: TRBV11-2
abundance: few
d_gene: -
j_gene: TRBJ1-1
CDR3nt: TGTGCCAGCAGGGAGACAGCGGGCACTGAAGCTTTCTTT
CDR3aa: CASRETAGTEAFF

v_gene: TRBV11-2
abundance: few
d_gene: TRBD1
j_gene: TRBJ1-1
CDR3nt: TGTGCCAGCAGCCGTGTCAGGGGGCGGACTGAAGCTTTCTTT
CDR3aa: CASSRVRGRTEAFF

v_gene: TRBV7-8
abundance: -
d_gene: TRBD1
j_gene: TRBJ2-7
CDR3nt: TGTGCCAGCAGCATGGGACAGGTCTCCTACGAGCAGTACTTC
CDR3aa: CASSMGQVSYEQYF

v_gene: TRBV29-1
abundance: few
d_gene: TRBD2
j_gene: TRBJ2-3
CDR3nt: TGCAGCGTGGCCGGGACTAGCGGGAGTCTCTCAGATACGCAGTATTTT
CDR3aa: CSVAGTSGSLSDTQYF

v_gene: TRBV24-1
abundance: -
d_gene: TRBD2
j_gene: TRBJ2-3
CDR3nt: TGTGCCACCAGTGATGGGATTGGACTAGCCACAGATACGCAGTATTTT
CDR3aa: CATSDGIGLATDTQYF

v_gene: TRBV6-5
abundance: -
d_gene: -
j_gene: TRBJ2-5
CDR3nt: TGTGCCAGCAGCGTTGAGCCGGGGACCCAGTACTTC
CDR3aa: CASSVEPGTQYF